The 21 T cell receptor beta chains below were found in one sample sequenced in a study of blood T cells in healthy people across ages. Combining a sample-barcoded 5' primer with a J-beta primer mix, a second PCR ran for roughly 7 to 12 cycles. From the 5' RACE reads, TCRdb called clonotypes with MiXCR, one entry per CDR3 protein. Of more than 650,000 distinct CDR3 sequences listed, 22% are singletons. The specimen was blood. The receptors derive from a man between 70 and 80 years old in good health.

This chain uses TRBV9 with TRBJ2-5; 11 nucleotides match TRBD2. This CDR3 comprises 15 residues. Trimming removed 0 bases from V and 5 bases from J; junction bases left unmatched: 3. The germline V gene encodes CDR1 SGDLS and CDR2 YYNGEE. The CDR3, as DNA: TGTGCCAGCAGCGTAGGTAGCGGGGGGGCCGAGACCCAGTACTTC. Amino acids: CASSVGSGGAETQYF.

CDR3 loop: CASSQEMAVSRISSYNEQFF. In nucleotides, the CDR3 is TGCGCCAGCAGCCAAGAAATGGCCGTGTCGAGGATAAGCTCCTACAATGAGCAGTTCTTC. The chain is built from TRBV4-3 and TRBJ2-1; D not resolved. The CDR3 is 20 residues long. V lost 0 bases, J lost 0 bases, and 21 bases lay in between. Per the germline V gene, CDR1 is LGHNA and CDR2 is YSLEER.

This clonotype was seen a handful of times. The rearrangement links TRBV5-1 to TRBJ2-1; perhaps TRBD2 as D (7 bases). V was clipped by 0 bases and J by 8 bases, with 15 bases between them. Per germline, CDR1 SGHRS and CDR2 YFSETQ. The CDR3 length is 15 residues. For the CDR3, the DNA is TGCGCCAGCAGCTTGGGAGGGGGGGCCTGGGATGAGCAGTTCTTC. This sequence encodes CASSLGGGAWDEQFF.

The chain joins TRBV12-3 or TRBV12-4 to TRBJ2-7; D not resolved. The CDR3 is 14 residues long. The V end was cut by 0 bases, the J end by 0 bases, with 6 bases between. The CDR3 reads CASSLALTSYEQYF. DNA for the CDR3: TGTGCCAGCAGTTTAGCACTAACCTCCTACGAGCAGTACTTC.

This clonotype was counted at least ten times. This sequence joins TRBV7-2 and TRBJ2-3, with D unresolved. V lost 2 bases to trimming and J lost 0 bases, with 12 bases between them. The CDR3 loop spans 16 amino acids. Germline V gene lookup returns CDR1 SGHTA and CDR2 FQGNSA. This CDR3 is CASSLIADLSTDTQYF. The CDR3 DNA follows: TGTGCCAGCAGCTTAATAGCAGACCTTAGCACAGATACGCAGTATTTT.

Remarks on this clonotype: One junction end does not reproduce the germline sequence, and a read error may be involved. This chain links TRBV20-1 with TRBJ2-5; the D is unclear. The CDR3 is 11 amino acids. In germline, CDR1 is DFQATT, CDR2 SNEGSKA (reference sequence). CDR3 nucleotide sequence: TGCAGTGCCCCATCACCATCGACGGATACGTTC. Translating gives CSAPSPSTDTF.

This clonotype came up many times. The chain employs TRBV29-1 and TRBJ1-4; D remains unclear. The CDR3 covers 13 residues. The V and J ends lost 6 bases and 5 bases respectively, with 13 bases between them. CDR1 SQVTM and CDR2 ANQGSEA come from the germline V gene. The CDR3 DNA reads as TGCAGCGTACGGGCGTCCCCCAATGAAAAACTGTTTTTT. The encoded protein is CSVRASPNEKLFF.

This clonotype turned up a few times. CDR3: CASRREAHGSPLHF. In nucleotides, the CDR3 is TGTGCCAGCAGACGTGAGGCCCACGGATCACCCCTCCACTTT. The genes are TRBV6-5 and TRBJ1-6; D not resolved. V gave up 6 bases and J gave up 10 bases, with 16 bases separating them. This CDR3 spans 14 amino acids. Germline V gene sequence: CDR1 MNHEY, CDR2 SVGAGI.

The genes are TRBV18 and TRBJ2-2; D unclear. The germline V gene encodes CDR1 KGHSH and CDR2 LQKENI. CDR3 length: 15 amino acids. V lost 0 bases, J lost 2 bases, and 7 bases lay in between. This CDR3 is CASSPPQRNTGELFF. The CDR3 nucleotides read TGTGCCAGCTCACCACCCCAGAGAAACACCGGGGAGCTGTTTTTT.

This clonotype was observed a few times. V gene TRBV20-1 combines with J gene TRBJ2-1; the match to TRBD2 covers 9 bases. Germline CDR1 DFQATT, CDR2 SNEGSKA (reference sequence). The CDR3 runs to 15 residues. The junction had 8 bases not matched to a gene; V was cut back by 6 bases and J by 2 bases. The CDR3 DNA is TGCAGTGCCCGGCGTTGGACTAGCGCCTACAATGAGCAGTTCTTC. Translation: CSARRWTSAYNEQFF.

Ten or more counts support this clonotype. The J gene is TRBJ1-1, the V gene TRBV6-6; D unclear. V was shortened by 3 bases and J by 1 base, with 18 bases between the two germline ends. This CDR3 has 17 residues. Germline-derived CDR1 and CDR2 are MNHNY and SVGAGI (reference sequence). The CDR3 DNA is TGTGCCAGCAGTTATATGGGAATACGGGATGGGAACACTGAAGCTTTCTTT. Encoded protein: CASSYMGIRDGNTEAFF.

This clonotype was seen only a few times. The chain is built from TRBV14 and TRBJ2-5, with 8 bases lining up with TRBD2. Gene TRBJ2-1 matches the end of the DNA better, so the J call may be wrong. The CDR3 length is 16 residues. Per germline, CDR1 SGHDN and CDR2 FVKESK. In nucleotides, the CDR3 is TGTGCCAGCAGCCGGGGAGGGAGCGGGAGACTAAATGAGCAGTTCTTC. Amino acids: CASSRGGSGRLNEQFF.

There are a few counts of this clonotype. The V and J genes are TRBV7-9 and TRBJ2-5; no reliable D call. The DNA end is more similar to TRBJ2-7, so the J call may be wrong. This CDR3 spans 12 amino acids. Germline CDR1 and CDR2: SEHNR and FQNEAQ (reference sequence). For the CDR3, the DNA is TGTGCCAGCAGCTTAGATCGGAACGAGCAGTACGTC. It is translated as CASSLDRNEQYV.

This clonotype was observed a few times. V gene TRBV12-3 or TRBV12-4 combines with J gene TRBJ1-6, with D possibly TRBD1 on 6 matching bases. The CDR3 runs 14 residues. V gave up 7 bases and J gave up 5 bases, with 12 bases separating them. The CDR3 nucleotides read TGTGCCAGCACCCGGACAGCAAATAATTCACCCCTCCACTTT. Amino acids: CASTRTANNSPLHF.

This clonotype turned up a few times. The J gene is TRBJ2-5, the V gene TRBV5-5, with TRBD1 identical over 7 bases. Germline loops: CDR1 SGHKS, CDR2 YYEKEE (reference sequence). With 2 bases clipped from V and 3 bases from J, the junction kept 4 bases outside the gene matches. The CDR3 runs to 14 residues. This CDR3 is CASSLRQGEETQYF. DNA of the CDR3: TGTGCCAGCAGCTTAAGGCAGGGGGAAGAGACCCAGTACTTC.

As DNA, the CDR3 is TGTGCCAGCAGCTCCCAGCCCCCGGGACTAGCGGGAGGGCCAACAGATACGCAGTATTTT. Translating it yields CASSSQPPGLAGGPTDTQYF. The V call is TRBV7-2, the J call TRBJ2-3; 16 nucleotides agree with TRBD2. The CDR3 sequence is 20 residues long. Germline lookup yields CDR1 SGHTA and CDR2 FQGNSA. J lost 3 bases, V lost 4 bases, and 13 bases had no gene match.

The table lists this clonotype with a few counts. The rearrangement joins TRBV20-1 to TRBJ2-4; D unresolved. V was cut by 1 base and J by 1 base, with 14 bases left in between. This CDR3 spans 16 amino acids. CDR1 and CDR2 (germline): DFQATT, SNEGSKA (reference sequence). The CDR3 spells CSARGASGSAKNIQYF. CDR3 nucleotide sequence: TGCAGTGCTAGAGGGGCCTCTGGCTCCGCCAAAAACATTCAGTACTTC.

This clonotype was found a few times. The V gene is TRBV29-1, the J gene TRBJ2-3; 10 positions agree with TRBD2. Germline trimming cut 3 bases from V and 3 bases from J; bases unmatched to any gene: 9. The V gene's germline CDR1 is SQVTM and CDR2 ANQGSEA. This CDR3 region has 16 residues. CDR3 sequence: CSVDPTLAGATDTQYF. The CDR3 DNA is TGCAGCGTTGACCCAACTCTAGCGGGGGCTACAGATACGCAGTATTTT.

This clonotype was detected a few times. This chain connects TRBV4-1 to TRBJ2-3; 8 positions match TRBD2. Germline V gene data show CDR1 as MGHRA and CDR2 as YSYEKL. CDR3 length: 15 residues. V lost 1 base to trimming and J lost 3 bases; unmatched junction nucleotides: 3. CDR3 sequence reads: CASSQGGRTTDTQYF. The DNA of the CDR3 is TGCGCCAGCAGCCAAGGCGGGAGGACGACAGATACGCAGTATTTT.

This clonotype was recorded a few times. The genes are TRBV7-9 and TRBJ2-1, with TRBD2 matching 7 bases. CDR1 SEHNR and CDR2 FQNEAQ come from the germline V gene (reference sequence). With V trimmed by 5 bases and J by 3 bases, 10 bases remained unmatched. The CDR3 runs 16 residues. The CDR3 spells CASSPIFSGNYNEQFF. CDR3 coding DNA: TGTGCCAGCAGCCCTATATTCAGCGGGAACTACAATGAGCAGTTCTTC.

This CDR3 reads CATSVPRAEAFF. In nucleotides, the CDR3 is TGTGCCACCAGTGTCCCCAGGGCTGAAGCTTTCTTT. The chain recombines TRBV24-1 with TRBJ1-1, with D perhaps TRBD1 (5 bases). Germline V lookup: CDR1 KGHDR, CDR2 SFDVKD. Trimming removed 5 bases from V and 6 bases from J, with 9 bases in between. The CDR3 is made up of 12 amino acids.